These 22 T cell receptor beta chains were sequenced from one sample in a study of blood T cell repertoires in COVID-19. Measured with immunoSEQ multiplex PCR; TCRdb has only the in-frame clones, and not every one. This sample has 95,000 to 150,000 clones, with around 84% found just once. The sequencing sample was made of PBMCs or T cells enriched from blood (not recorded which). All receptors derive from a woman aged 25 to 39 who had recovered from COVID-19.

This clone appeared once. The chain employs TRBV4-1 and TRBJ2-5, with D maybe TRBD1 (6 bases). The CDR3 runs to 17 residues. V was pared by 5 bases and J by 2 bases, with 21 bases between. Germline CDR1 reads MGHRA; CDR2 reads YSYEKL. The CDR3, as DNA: TGCGCCAGCAGCTCTCCTGAGCGAGGACAGCGGCAAGAGACCCAGTACTTC. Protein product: CASSSPERGQRQETQYF.

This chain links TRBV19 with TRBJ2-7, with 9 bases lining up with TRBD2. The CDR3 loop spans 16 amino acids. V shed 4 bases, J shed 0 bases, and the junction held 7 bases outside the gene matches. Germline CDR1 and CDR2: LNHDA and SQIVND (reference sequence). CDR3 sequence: CASSTPAGGSSYEQYF. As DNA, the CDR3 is TGTGCCAGTAGTACCCCCGCGGGAGGGAGCTCCTACGAGCAGTACTTC.

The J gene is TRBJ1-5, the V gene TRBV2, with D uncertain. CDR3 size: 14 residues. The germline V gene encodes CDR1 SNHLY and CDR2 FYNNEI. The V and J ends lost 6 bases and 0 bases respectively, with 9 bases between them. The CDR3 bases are TGTGCCAGCAGAGCGGGGAGTAGCAATCAGCCCCAGCATTTT. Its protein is CASRAGSSNQPQHF.

Here the CDR3 DNA reads TGTGCCAGCAGCCCCGGACAGGGCTTGTGGTATGGCTACACCTTC. It yields the protein CASSPGQGLWYGYTF. The rearrangement links TRBV13 to TRBJ1-2; 8 nucleotides align to TRBD1. Germline V gene lookup returns CDR1 PRHDT and CDR2 FYEKMQ (reference sequence). The J segment lost 5 bases and the V segment lost 5 bases, leaving 10 bases of the junction unmatched. This CDR3 comprises 15 residues.

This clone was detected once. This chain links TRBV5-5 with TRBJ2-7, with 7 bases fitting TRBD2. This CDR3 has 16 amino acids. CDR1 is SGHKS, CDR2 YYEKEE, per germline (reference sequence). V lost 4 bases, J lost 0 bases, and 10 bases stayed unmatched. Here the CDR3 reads CASSPRAGLSSYEQYF. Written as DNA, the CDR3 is TGTGCCAGCAGCCCTCGAGCGGGGCTAAGCTCCTACGAGCAGTACTTC.

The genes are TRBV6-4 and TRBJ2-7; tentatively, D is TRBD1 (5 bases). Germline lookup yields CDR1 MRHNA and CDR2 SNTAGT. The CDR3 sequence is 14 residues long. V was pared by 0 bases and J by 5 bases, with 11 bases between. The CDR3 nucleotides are TGTGCCAGCAGTGACTCGGGGCGTCTGAACGAGCAGTACTTC. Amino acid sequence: CASSDSGRLNEQYF.

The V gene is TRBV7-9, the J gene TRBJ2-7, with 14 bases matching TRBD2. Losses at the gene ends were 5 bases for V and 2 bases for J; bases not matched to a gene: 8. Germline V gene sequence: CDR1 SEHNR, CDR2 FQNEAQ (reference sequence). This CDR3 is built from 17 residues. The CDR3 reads CASSPGLAGVGPYEQYF. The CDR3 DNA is TGTGCCAGCAGCCCGGGACTAGCGGGAGTGGGGCCCTACGAGCAGTACTTC.

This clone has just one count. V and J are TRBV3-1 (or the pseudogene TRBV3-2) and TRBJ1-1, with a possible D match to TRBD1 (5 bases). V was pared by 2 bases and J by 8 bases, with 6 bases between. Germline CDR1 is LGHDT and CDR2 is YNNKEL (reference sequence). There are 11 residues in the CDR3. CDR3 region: CASSQSGEAFF. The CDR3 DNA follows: TGTGCCAGCAGCCAATCAGGGGAAGCTTTCTTT.

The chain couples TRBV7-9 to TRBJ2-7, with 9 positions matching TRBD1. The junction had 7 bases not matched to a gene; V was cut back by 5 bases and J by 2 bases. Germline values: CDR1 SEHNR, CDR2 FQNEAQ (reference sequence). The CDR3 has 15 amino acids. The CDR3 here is CASSEDRGNPYEQYF. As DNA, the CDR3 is TGTGCCAGCAGCGAGGACAGGGGAAATCCCTACGAGCAGTACTTC.

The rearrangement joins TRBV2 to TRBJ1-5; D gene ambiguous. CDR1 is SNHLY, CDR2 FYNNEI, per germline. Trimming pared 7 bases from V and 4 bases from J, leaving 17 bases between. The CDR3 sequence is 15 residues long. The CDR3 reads CASTATRLVNQPQHF. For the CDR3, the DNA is TGTGCCAGCACCGCCACCCGACTCGTAAATCAGCCCCAGCATTTT.

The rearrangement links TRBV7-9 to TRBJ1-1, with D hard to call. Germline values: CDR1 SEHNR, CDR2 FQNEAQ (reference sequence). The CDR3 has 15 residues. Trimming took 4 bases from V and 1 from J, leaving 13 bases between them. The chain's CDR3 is CASSYLRFGNTEAFF. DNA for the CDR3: TGTGCCAGCAGCTATCTAAGATTTGGGAACACTGAAGCTTTCTTT.

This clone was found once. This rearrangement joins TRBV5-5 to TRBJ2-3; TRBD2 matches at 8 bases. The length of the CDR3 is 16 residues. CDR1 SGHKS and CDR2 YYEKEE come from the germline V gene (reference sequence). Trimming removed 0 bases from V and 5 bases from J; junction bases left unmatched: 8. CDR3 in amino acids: CASSLGQLAVGDTQYF. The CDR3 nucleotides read TGTGCCAGCAGCTTGGGTCAACTAGCGGTGGGAGATACGCAGTATTTT.

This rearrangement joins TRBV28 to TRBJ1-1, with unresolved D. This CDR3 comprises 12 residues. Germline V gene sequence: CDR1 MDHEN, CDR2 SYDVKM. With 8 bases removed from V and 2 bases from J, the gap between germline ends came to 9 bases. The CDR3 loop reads CASEQRNTEAFF. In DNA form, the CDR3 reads TGTGCCAGCGAACAGAGAAACACTGAAGCTTTCTTT.

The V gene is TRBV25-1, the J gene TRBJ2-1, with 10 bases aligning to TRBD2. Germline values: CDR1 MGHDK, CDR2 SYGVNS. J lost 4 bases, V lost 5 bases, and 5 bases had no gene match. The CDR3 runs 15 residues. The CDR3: CASSRASGSYNEQFF. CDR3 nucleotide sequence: TGTGCCAGCAGTAGGGCTAGCGGGAGTTACAATGAGCAGTTCTTC.

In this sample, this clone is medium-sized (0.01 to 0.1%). This CDR3 reads CASSQPGQEPLGELFF. As DNA, the CDR3 is TGTGCCAGCAGCCAACCGGGACAGGAGCCCCTCGGGGAGCTGTTTTTT. This chain uses TRBV7-9 with TRBJ2-2; the match to TRBD1 covers 8 bases. Germline loops: CDR1 SEHNR, CDR2 FQNEAQ (reference sequence). Trimming at V came to 5 bases and at J to 7 bases, leaving 12 bases not matched to a gene. The CDR3 extends over 16 amino acids.

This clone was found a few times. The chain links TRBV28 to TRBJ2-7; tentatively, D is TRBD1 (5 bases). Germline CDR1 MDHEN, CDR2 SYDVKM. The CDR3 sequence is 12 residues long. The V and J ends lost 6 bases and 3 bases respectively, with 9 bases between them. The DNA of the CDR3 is TGTGCCAGCAGACAGGACAACTACGAGCAGTACTTC. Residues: CASRQDNYEQYF.

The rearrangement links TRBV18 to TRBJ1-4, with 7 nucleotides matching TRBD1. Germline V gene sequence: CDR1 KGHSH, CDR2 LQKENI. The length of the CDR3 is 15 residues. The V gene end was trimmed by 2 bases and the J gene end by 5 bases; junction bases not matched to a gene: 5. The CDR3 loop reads CASSPWGTENEKLFF. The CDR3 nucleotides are TGTGCCAGCTCACCATGGGGGACAGAGAATGAAAAACTGTTTTTT.

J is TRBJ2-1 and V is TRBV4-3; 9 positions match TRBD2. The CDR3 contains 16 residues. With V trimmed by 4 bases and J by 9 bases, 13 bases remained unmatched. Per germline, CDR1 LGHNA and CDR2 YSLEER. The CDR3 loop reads CASSPQWAGGSGEQFF. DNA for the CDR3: TGCGCCAGCAGCCCACAGTGGGCGGGAGGGTCCGGTGAGCAGTTCTTC.

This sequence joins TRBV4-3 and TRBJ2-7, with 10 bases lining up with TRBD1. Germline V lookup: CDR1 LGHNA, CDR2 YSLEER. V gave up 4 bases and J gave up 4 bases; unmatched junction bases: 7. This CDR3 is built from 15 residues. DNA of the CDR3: TGCGCCAGCAGCCCCGTGGGGACAGGGGATTACGAGCAGTACTTC. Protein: CASSPVGTGDYEQYF.

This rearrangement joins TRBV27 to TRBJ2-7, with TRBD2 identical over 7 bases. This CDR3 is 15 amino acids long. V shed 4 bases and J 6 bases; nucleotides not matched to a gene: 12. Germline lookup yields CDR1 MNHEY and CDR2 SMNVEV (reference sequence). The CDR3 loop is CASSSPGKRDREQYF. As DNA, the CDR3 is TGTGCCAGCAGTTCCCCGGGGAAGCGGGATCGCGAGCAGTACTTC.

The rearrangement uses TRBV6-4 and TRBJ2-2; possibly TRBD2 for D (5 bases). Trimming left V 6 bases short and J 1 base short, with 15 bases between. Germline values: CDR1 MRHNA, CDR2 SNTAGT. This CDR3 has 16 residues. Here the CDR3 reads CASSNFAGGNTGELFF. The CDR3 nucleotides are TGTGCCAGCAGCAACTTTGCAGGAGGGAACACCGGGGAGCTGTTTTTT.

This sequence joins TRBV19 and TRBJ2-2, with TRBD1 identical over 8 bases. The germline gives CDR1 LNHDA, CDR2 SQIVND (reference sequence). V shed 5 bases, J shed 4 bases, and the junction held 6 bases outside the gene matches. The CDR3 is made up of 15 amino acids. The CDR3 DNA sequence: TGTGCCAGTAGTGCCAGACAGGGGAGCACCGGGGAGCTGTTTTTT. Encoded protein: CASSARQGSTGELFF.